This T cell receptor beta chain was sequenced during a study of blood T cell repertoires in COVID-19. Looking at the study overall: The study drew acute and convalescent COVID-19 samples from the United States, Italy and Spain.

Here immunoSEQ multiplex PCR was the method, and the copy in TCRdb shows in-frame clones only, minus some. The table includes around 270,000 clones, approximately 81% detected once. V shed 3 bases, J shed 7 bases, and the junction held 0 bases outside the gene matches. The germline CDR1 and CDR2 sequences are KGHSH and LQKENI. This CDR3 is 11 amino acids long. The sequence was obtained from a man between 60 and 75 years old with acute or convalescent COVID-19. This sequence joins TRBV18 and TRBJ2-7; 7 bases match TRBD2. The sample consisted of peripheral blood. CDR3 residues: CASSPGGEQYF. The CDR3 DNA follows: TGTGCCAGCTCACCGGGGGGGGAGCAGTACTTC.